This T cell receptor beta chain was sequenced in a study of T cell responses to AZD1222 COVID-19 vaccine. Overall study findings and caveats: Dominant at 160-218 and 743-854, vaccine-associated CD4 TCRs also spanned spike. After two AZD1222 doses, spike-specific TCR breadth and depth rose versus day 0. The study sampled repertoires only after the peak T cell response.

Germline V lookup: CDR1 SGHTS, CDR2 YDEGEE. The CDR3 runs 12 residues. Trimming left V 3 bases short and J 7 bases short, with 11 bases between. Comments on this clone: The antigen remains undetermined.

Data came from immunoSEQ multiplex PCR; TCRdb stores just in-frame clones and leaves some out. The sample holds about 140,000 clones, roughly 91% seen once. Sample: peripheral blood, taken on day 0 of AZD1222 vaccination. The V and J genes are TRBV5-8 and TRBJ2-7, with D perhaps TRBD1 or TRBD2 (5 bases each). The sequence came from an adult in good health. The CDR3 DNA sequence: TGTGCCAGCAGCTGGGACGTGGTAGAGCAGTACTTC. It translates to CASSWDVVEQYF.